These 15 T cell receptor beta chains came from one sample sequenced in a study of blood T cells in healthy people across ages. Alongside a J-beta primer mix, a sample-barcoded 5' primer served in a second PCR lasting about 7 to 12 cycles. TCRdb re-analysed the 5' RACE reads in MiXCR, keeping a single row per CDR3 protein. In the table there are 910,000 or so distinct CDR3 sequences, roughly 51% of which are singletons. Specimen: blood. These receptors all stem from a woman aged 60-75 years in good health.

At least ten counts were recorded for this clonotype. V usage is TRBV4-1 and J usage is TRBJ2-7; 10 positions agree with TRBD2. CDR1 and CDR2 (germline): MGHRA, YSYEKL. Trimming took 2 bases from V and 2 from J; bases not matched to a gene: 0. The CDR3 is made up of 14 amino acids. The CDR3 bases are TGCGCCAGCAGCCAACTAGCGGGAGCCTACGAGCAGTACTTC. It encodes CASSQLAGAYEQYF.

The CDR3 sequence is CASSPKTGFMSYEQYF. CDR3 sequence (DNA): TGTGCCAGCAGCCCCAAGACAGGGTTTATGTCCTACGAGCAGTACTTC. This chain links TRBV7-2 with TRBJ2-4; 7 positions match TRBD1. The DNA end favors TRBJ2-7, so the J call may be wrong. The CDR3 has 16 residues. The V gene's germline CDR1 is SGHTA and CDR2 FQGNSA.

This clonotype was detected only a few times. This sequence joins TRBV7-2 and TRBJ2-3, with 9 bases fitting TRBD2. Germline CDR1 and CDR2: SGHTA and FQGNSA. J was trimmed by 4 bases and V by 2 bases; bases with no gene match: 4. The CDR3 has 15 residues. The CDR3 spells CASSLMVAGADTQYF. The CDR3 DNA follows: TGTGCCAGCAGCTTAATGGTAGCGGGAGCAGATACGCAGTATTTT.

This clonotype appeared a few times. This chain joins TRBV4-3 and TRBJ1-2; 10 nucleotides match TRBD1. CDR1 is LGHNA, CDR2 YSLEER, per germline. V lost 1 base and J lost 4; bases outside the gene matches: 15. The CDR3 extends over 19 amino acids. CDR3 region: CASSQAPGTGAFIPYGYTF. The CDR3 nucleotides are TGCGCCAGCAGCCAAGCCCCCGGGACAGGGGCCTTTATTCCCTATGGCTACACCTTC.

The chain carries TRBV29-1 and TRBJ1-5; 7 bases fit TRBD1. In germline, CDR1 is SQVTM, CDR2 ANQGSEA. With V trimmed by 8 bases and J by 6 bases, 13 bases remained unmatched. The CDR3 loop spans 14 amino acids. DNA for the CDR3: TGCAGCCCCCTCTTCGGACAGGTTGGTCAGCCCCAGCATTTT. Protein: CSPLFGQVGQPQHF.

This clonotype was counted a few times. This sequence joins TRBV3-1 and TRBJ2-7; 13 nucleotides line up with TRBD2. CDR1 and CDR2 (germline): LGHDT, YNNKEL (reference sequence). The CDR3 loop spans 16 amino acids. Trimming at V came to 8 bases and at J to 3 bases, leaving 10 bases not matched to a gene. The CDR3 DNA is TGTGCCAGCCGAAGGGGACTAGCGGGAAGATTCTACGAGCAGTACTTC. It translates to CASRRGLAGRFYEQYF.

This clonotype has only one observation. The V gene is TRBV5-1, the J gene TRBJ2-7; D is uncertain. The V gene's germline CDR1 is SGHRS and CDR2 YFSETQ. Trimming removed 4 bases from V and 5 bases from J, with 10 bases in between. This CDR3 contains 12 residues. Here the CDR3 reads CASSPARNEQYF. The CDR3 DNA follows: TGCGCCAGCAGCCCCGCTCGGAACGAGCAGTACTTC.

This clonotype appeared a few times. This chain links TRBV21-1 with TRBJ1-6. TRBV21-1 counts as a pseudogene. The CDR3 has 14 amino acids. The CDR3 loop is CASGPGRENSPLHF. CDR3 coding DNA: TGTGCCAGCGGACCGGGGCGGGAGAATTCACCCCTCCACTTT.

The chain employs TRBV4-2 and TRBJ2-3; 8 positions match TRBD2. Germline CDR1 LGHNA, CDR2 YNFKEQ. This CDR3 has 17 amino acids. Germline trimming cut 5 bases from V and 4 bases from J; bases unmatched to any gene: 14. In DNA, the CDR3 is TGTGCCAGCAGCGTCCACAGGACTAGCCCAACCTCAGATACGCAGTATTTT. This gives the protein CASSVHRTSPTSDTQYF.

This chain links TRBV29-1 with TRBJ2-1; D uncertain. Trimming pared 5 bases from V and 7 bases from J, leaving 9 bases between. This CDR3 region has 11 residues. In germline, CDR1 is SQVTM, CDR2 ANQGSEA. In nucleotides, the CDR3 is TGCAGCGTTAGGAGAGTAAATGAGCAGTTCTTC. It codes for CSVRRVNEQFF.

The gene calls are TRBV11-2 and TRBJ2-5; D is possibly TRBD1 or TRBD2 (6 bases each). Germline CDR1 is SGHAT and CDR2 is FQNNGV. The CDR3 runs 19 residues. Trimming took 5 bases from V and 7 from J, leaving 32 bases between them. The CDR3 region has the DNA TGTGCCAGCAGCCAAGGGCCCACACAGGGTCCCGCGGGGTTGGGGACCCAGTACTTC. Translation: CASSQGPTQGPAGLGTQYF.

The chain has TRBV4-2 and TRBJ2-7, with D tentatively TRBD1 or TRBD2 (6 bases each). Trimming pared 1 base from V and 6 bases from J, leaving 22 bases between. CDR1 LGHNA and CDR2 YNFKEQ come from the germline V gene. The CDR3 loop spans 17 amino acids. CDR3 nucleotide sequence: TGTGCCAGCAGCCAAGCCCCAGGGGCGGGAAGTTCTCGCGAGCAGTACTTC. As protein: CASSQAPGAGSSREQYF.

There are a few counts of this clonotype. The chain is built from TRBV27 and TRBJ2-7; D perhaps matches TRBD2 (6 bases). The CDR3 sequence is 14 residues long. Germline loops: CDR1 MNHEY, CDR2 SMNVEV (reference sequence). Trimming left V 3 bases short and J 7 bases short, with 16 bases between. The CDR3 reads CASSFSGLWREQYF. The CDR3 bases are TGTGCCAGCAGTTTTTCAGGACTATGGAGGGAGCAGTACTTC.

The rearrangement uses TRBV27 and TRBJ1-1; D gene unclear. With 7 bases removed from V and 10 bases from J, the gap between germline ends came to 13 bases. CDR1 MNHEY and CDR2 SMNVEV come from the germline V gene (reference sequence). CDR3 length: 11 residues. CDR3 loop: CASTLGSLAFF. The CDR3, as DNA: TGTGCCAGCACCCTCGGATCTTTAGCTTTCTTT.

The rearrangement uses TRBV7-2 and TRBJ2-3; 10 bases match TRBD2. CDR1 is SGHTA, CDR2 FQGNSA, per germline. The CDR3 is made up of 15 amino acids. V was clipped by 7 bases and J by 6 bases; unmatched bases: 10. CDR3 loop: CASTRASGRGDTQYF. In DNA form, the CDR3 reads TGTGCCAGCACCCGGGCTAGCGGGAGAGGTGATACGCAGTATTTT.